This TCR beta chain was sequenced for a study of control samples from healthy donors and cancer patients. This table comes from immunoSEQ multiplex PCR, and its TCRdb copy is limited to in-frame clones, with some not included. The data show over 70,000 clones, with 70% to 90% seen just once and over 8.5% held by the top ten. V lost 0 bases and J 3 bases, leaving 12 bases between the germline ends. The germline gives CDR1 SGDLS, CDR2 YYNGEE. The CDR3 extends over 15 amino acids. Source material: PBMCs. The clonotype originates from a woman aged 45 to 65 with colorectal cancer. The chain joins TRBV9 to TRBJ2-5, with a tentative D call TRBD1 (5 bases). The CDR3 protein is CASSVGGGSKETQYF. Here the CDR3 DNA reads TGTGCCAGCAGCGTAGGGGGCGGAAGTAAAGAGACCCAGTACTTC.